This is a list of T cell receptor beta chains from one sample in a study of a mutant IDH1 vaccine in newly diagnosed glioma. Some clones are missing from TCRdb's copy, which holds only in-frame ones; the method was immunoSEQ multiplex PCR. This sample has 50,000 to 65,000 clones, with about three quarters found just once. This specimen was PBMCs, taken from a glioma patient treated with radiotherapy, temozolomide or both. Receptor source: a woman aged 40 to 50 with glioma. The CDR3 runs from the conserved cysteine through the conserved F or W. A D gene is named only where the DNA matches it firmly. Expanded clones get a size class; other rows say once, few or many, or leave the size out.

CDR3 DNA	CDR3 protein	clone size	D gene	J gene	V gene
TGTGCCAGCAGTTACTCAGGCAGAGTAGAGCAGTACTTC	CASSYSGRVEQYF	-	-	TRBJ2-7	TRBV6-5
TGTGCCAGCAGTAACACAGGGGGCAGTGGGGCCAACGTCCTGACTTTC	CASSNTGGSGANVLTF	few	TRBD1	TRBJ2-6	TRBV27
TGTGCCAGCAGCAAAGCTCGGCAGGTGGATTCACCCCTCCACTTT	CASSKARQVDSPLHF	-	-	TRBJ1-6	TRBV21-1
TGTGCCACCAGCAGAGATCCATACGAGCAGTACTTC	CATSRDPYEQYF	-	-	TRBJ2-7	TRBV15
TGTGCCAGCAGCAGCCAGGGGGGGGGTTGGGATGGCTACACCTTC	CASSSQGGGWDGYTF	-	TRBD1	TRBJ1-2	TRBV6-6
TGTGCCAGCAGTGAAGCTAGGACAGGATATGGCTACACCTTC	CASSEARTGYGYTF	-	TRBD1	TRBJ1-2	TRBV2
TGCGCCAGCAGTGAGATCGGAACGCTGTTTTTT	CASSEIGTLFF	-	-	TRBJ1-4	TRBV10-2
TGTGCCAGCAGTATTCGACTAGCGGGGGGCCACGAGCAGTACTTC	CASSIRLAGGHEQYF	-	TRBD2	TRBJ2-7	TRBV6-5
TGTGCCAGTAGGAAGGACAGGAACACTGAAGCTTTCTTT	CASRKDRNTEAFF	-	-	TRBJ1-1	TRBV19
TGTGCCAGCAGTTCACAAGACAGGTCGTTTCAGCCCCAGCATTTT	CASSSQDRSFQPQHF	-	-	TRBJ1-5	TRBV28
TGTGCCAGCAGCTCTCGGGGTCCCCAGCATTTT	CASSSRGPQHF	-	-	TRBJ1-5	TRBV7-9
TGTGCCAGCAGCCCCCGGACTAGCGGGGGTGGCACCGGGGAGCTGTTTTTT	CASSPRTSGGGTGELFF	-	TRBD2	TRBJ2-2	TRBV7-8
TGTGCCAGCAGAGCCGGGACAGGGGCAGGCTACGAGCAGTACTTC	CASRAGTGAGYEQYF	-	TRBD1	TRBJ2-7	TRBV6-1
TGTGCCAGCAGCTACAGGGGTAATAGGCTACAGCCCCAGCATTTT	CASSYRGNRLQPQHF	-	TRBD1	TRBJ1-5	TRBV5-6
TGTGCCATCAGCGGACAGACCACTGAAGCTTTCTTT	CAISGQTTEAFF	-	-	TRBJ1-1	TRBV10-3
TGTGCCAGCAGCACAGGACAGCTCTATGGCTACACCTTC	CASSTGQLYGYTF	-	-	TRBJ1-2	TRBV7-2
TGTGCCAGCAGCTTAGAGCGGGGGGGCTACACCTTC	CASSLERGGYTF	once	-	TRBJ1-2	TRBV13
TGTGCCAGCAGTCTGGCACAGGGAATTGCAGCTAACTATGGCTACACCTTC	CASSLAQGIAANYGYTF	-	-	TRBJ1-2	TRBV7-9
TGCGCCAGCAGCTTCCAGGGATCCCAAGAGACCCAGTACTTC	CASSFQGSQETQYF	-	-	TRBJ2-5	TRBV5-1
TGTGCCAGCAGTGAAACTAGCGGGGGGGCGAAAGAGCAGTACTTC	CASSETSGGAKEQYF	-	TRBD2	TRBJ2-7	TRBV6-1
TGTGCCAGCTCACCAGACAGGGAGAGCTATGGCTACACCTTC	CASSPDRESYGYTF	-	TRBD1	TRBJ1-2	TRBV18
TGTGCTAGTGGTTTTTCGGGAGGGGCTGCAGCTTTCTTT	CASGFSGGAAAFF	-	-	TRBJ1-1	TRBV12-5
TGTGCCAGCAGCCGACAGTGGAATCAGCCCCAGCATTTT	CASSRQWNQPQHF	-	-	TRBJ1-5	TRBV11-2
TGTGCCAGCTCACCACGGGGCGCCAGGATGGGAATTAACACTGAAGCTTTCTTT	CASSPRGARMGINTEAFF	-	-	TRBJ1-1	TRBV18
TGTGCCAGCAGTGAATCGTATGGGCAATTTCGGTTCTTC	CASSESYGQFRFF	-	-	TRBJ2-1	TRBV25-1
TGTGCCAGCAGCCGAATTGCTACAGGGAATGAAAAACTGTTTTTT	CASSRIATGNEKLFF	-	-	TRBJ1-4	TRBV7-2
TGTGCCAGCTCACCACCGCGGGGAAGGCAAGACAATGAGCAGTTCTTC	CASSPPRGRQDNEQFF	-	-	TRBJ2-1	TRBV18
TGTGCCACCAGCAGTACCCCAGGGGGTTCGACTAATGAAAAACTGTTTTTT	CATSSTPGGSTNEKLFF	-	TRBD1	TRBJ1-4	TRBV15
TGTGCCAGCAGCCCCGATCGAGCGGGGGGGCGCAATGAGCAGTTCTTC	CASSPDRAGGRNEQFF	-	TRBD2	TRBJ2-1	TRBV2
TGTGCCATCAGGGACAGGGACCCCTCTGGAAACACCATATATTTT	CAIRDRDPSGNTIYF	once	TRBD1	TRBJ1-3	TRBV10-3
TGTGCCAGCAGGGCGGGACAGGTTCATAATTCACCCCTCCACTTT	CASRAGQVHNSPLHF	-	TRBD1	TRBJ1-6	TRBV6-1
TGTGCCAGCAGCCAAGATAGGGGTAATAACTATGGCTACACCTTC	CASSQDRGNNYGYTF	few	-	TRBJ1-2	TRBV4-2
TGCGCCAGCAGCTTGTCCCTCCATGGAACAGATACGCAGTATTTT	CASSLSLHGTDTQYF	-	-	TRBJ2-3	TRBV5-1
TGTGCCAGCAGCACAAGACAGGGGAGCTACAATGAGCAGTTCTTC	CASSTRQGSYNEQFF	-	TRBD1	TRBJ2-1	TRBV7-2
TGTGCTAGTGGTGGGGGTGTAACAGGCCCCGGCTCCTACGAGCAGTACTTC	CASGGGVTGPGSYEQYF	-	-	TRBJ2-7	TRBV12-5
TGTGCCAGCAGCCCGGGACAGGGGTGGGGTAGATTTGGCACTGAAGCTTTCTTT	CASSPGQGWGRFGTEAFF	-	TRBD1	TRBJ1-1	TRBV5-5
TGCGCCAGCAGCTGGGACCCCGGGGGAGATACGCAGTATTTT	CASSWDPGGDTQYF	-	-	TRBJ2-3	TRBV5-1
TGTGCCAGCAGCTTCCGGGCCACAACTAATGAAAAACTGTTTTTT	CASSFRATTNEKLFF	-	-	TRBJ1-4	TRBV13
TGTGCCACCAGCAGAGGGACAGGGGTAAACCAGCCCCAGCATTTT	CATSRGTGVNQPQHF	-	TRBD1	TRBJ1-5	TRBV15
TGCAGCGTTGACTTGGACGGAGGGGGTGGGTACGAGCAGTACTTC	CSVDLDGGGGYEQYF	-	-	TRBJ2-7	TRBV29-1
TGTGCTAGCACCCCCCTCGGGGCTTACCAAGAGACCCAGTACTTC	CASTPLGAYQETQYF	-	-	TRBJ2-5	TRBV7-7
TGTGCCTGGAGTGTGGGGTCGCGGCATATGAACACTGAAGCTTTCTTT	CAWSVGSRHMNTEAFF	-	-	TRBJ1-1	TRBV30
TGCAGCGGGGGAGAAGGGAAAGAGACCCAGTACTTC	CSGGEGKETQYF	-	-	TRBJ2-5	TRBV29-1
TGTGCCAGCAGAGACCGTGGGACAGTCGCCCAAGAGACCCAGTACTTC	CASRDRGTVAQETQYF	-	TRBD1	TRBJ2-5	TRBV7-2
TGTGCCAGCAGCTTAGGGGTGTTAGCGGGGGGTCTCATTGATGAGCAGTTCTTC	CASSLGVLAGGLIDEQFF	-	TRBD2	TRBJ2-1	TRBV5-6
TGTGCCAGCAGTGCCTACCTAGGGGGGCCGAGGTTCTTC	CASSAYLGGPRFF	few	-	TRBJ2-1	TRBV6-4
TGTGCCAGCAGCTTGAAACCCTGGGGTGAAGCTTTCTTT	CASSLKPWGEAFF	-	-	TRBJ1-1	TRBV5-6
TGCGCCAGCAGCTTGGAACTCTGGGCCACCTACGAGCAGTACTTC	CASSLELWATYEQYF	-	-	TRBJ2-7	TRBV5-1
TGCGCCAGCAGTGAGTCGCAAGGAGTCGGATACAATGAGCAGTTCTTC	CASSESQGVGYNEQFF	-	-	TRBJ2-1	TRBV10-1
TGTGCCAGCAGCCCGGCCAGTGGGTTTCAGACCCAGTACTTC	CASSPASGFQTQYF	-	-	TRBJ2-5	TRBV11-2
TGTGCCAGCAGCCCAGGACAGGGGGCAGATTGGGGGGAGACCCAGTACTTC	CASSPGQGADWGETQYF	-	TRBD1	TRBJ2-5	TRBV7-9
TGTGCCAGCAGCTTATTGGGGACAGGGGCTGTCGGCTACACCTTC	CASSLLGTGAVGYTF	-	TRBD1	TRBJ1-2	TRBV7-9